The sequence of this T cell receptor (beta chain) was determined in a study of OX40 agonist ivuxolimab in advanced cancers. Study overall: As their treatment, patients were administered ivuxolimab, an agonistic anti-OX40 (CD134) antibody. Those enrolled were less than 85% male, with a mean age of around 58 years and ages from roughly 20 to 85. Partial responses were achieved by three patients, one with hepatocellular carcinoma and two with cutaneous melanoma.

Method: immunoSEQ multiplex PCR; TCRdb's copy keeps in-frame clones and lacks some. Of 90,000 to 100,000 clones listed, about four fifths were seen once; the top ten hold over 1.1%. The CDR3 consists of 13 residues. Deletions cut 1 base from V and 6 bases from J, with 8 bases between. CDR1 is SGHRS, CDR2 YFSETQ, per germline. The clonotype was recovered from an adult with an advanced solid tumor such as melanoma, head and neck, liver or kidney cancer. The material was CD4+ or CD8+ T cells sorted from blood, obtained in a trial of the OX40 agonist ivuxolimab. The chain is built from TRBV5-1 and TRBJ2-1, with D perhaps matching TRBD2 (6 bases). The CDR3 DNA reads TGCGCCAGCAGCTTGTTGACTAGCAATGAGCAGTTCTTC. Encoded protein: CASSLLTSNEQFF.